Listed below are T cell receptor beta chains from one sample, sequenced in a study of T cells in Graves' hyperthyroidism and ophthalmopathy. Via MiXCR, TCRdb re-called the multiplex PCR reads, giving one row per CDR3 protein. Here the sample spans approximately 410,000 distinct CDR3 sequences, about 13% being singletons. Sequencing used blood. The receptors were gathered from a woman aged 18-29 years with Graves' hyperthyroidism. CDR3s include the opening cysteine and the closing phenylalanine or tryptophan. A D gene is named only where the DNA matches it firmly. Size is stated for part of the rows, as once, few or many counts, or as a class when the clone is expanded.

>TRBJ2-1|TRBV20-1|NA|many
CSASRTHYNEQFF
TGCAGTGCTAGTCGGACCCATTACAATGAGCAGTTCTTC
>TRBJ2-3|TRBV2|NA|many
CASSHYDTDTQYF
TGTGCCAGCAGTCACTACGACACAGATACGCAGTATTTT
>TRBJ2-5|TRBV12-3/TRBV12-4|TRBD1|many
CASSPDRGGETQYF
TGTGCCAGCAGCCCGGACAGGGGAGGAGAGACCCAGTACTTC
>TRBJ1-1|TRBV6-1|TRBD1|few
CASSLRDRGLTEAFF
TGTGCCAGCAGTCTCCGGGACAGGGGGCTCACTGAAGCTTTCTTT
>TRBJ1-3|TRBV7-9|NA|few
CASSPDRGPGNTIYF
TGTGCCAGCAGCCCAGACCGAGGGCCAGGAAACACCATATATTTT
>TRBJ2-1|TRBV11-2|NA|many
CASSLERLNEQFF
TGTGCCAGCAGCTTAGAACGACTTAACGAGCAGTTCTTC
>TRBJ1-1|TRBV5-1|NA|many
CATSRGGNTEAFF
TGCGCCACCTCGCGGGGAGGGAACACTGAAGCTTTCTTT
>TRBJ2-3|TRBV6-1|NA|few
CASSPPPRGRTDTQYF
TGTGCCAGCAGTCCCCCCCCTAGGGGTCGCACAGATACGCAGTATTTT
>TRBJ2-3|TRBV5-5|TRBD1|NA
CASSDPRQGTDTQYF
TGTGCCAGCAGCGACCCCCGACAGGGAACAGATACGCAGTATTTT
>TRBJ2-3|TRBV24-1|TRBD2|few
CATSDLAGGNTDTQYF
TGTGCCACCAGTGACCTTGCGGGAGGGAACACAGATACGCAGTATTTT
>TRBJ2-2|TRBV5-1|NA|few
CASSLTGRDTGELFF
TGCGCCAGCAGCTTGACAGGGAGGGACACCGGGGAGCTGTTTTTT
>TRBJ1-2|TRBV7-2|NA|many
CASSFERWGYTF
TGTGCCAGCAGCTTTGAACGCTGGGGCTACACCTTC
>TRBJ2-5|TRBV6-1|NA|few
CASRTSWGAQYF
TGTGCCAGCAGAACATCGTGGGGGGCCCAGTACTTC
>TRBJ2-7|TRBV19|TRBD2|NA
CASSPHVLAGGEQYF
TGTGCCAGTAGTCCTCATGTGCTAGCGGGAGGCGAGCAGTACTTC
>TRBJ2-2|TRBV6-1|TRBD2|few
CASSDGLAGGGELFF
TGTGCCAGCAGTGATGGGTTAGCGGGAGGGGGGGAGCTGTTTTTT
>TRBJ2-7|TRBV12-3/TRBV12-4|NA|many
CASRPDQGSYEQYF
TGTGCCAGCAGACCAGACCAGGGTTCCTACGAGCAGTACTTC
>TRBJ1-5|TRBV6-2/TRBV6-3|NA|few
CASSYVGVQPQHF
TGTGCCAGCAGTTACGTGGGGGTTCAGCCCCAGCATTTT
>TRBJ2-1|TRBV6-2/TRBV6-3|TRBD2|NA
CASSYSRGTSGRVEQFF
TGTGCCAGCAGTTACTCGCGAGGGACTAGCGGGAGGGTTGAGCAGTTCTTC
>TRBJ2-7|TRBV11-2|TRBD2|many
CASSPAGALSYEQYF
TGTGCCAGCAGCCCAGCGGGGGCCCTCTCCTACGAGCAGTACTTC
>TRBJ1-1|TRBV6-1|NA|many
CASITIGETTEAFF
TGTGCCAGCATCACAATTGGGGAAACGACTGAAGCTTTCTTT
>TRBJ1-4|TRBV7-9|NA|NA
CASSFQDSNNEKLFF
TGTGCCAGCAGCTTTCAGGACAGCAATAATGAAAAACTGTTTTTT
>TRBJ2-7|TRBV30|NA|many
CAWSVPGRSYEQYF
TGTGCCTGGAGTGTACCGGGGCGCTCCTACGAGCAGTACTTC
>TRBJ1-3|TRBV6-2/TRBV6-3|NA|many
CASRKDGISGNTIYF
TGTGCCAGCAGAAAGGACGGAATCTCTGGAAACACCATATATTTT
>TRBJ2-1|TRBV20-1|NA|many
CSARDQGGASSYNEQFF
TGCAGTGCTAGAGATCAGGGCGGGGCAAGCTCCTACAATGAGCAGTTCTTC
>TRBJ1-1|TRBV30|NA|many
CAWTLGGVNTEAFF
TGTGCCTGGACCCTTGGGGGAGTGAACACTGAAGCTTTCTTT
>TRBJ2-7|TRBV19|NA|NA
CASSVATGPSYEQYF
TGTGCCAGTAGTGTGGCCACGGGCCCCTCCTACGAGCAGTACTTC
>TRBJ1-5|TRBV27|NA|NA
CASSLSVNQPQHF
TGTGCCAGCAGTTTATCCGTTAATCAGCCCCAGCATTTT
>TRBJ2-5|TRBV5-1|TRBD1|NA
CASSRGQGQETQYF
TGCGCCAGCAGCCGTGGACAGGGCCAAGAGACCCAGTACTTC
>TRBJ1-5|TRBV4-1|NA|few
CASSQAGEQPQHF
TGCGCCAGCAGCCAAGCCGGAGAACAGCCCCAGCATTTT
>TRBJ2-7|TRBV20-1|NA|many
CSARVLVVYEQYF
TGCAGTGCTAGAGTATTGGTTGTCTACGAGCAGTACTTC
>TRBJ1-6|TRBV9|NA|few
CASSVASGQGPDSPLHF
TGTGCCAGCAGCGTAGCTTCCGGTCAGGGCCCTGATTCACCCCTCCACTTT
>TRBJ2-7|TRBV27|TRBD2|many
CASSLERLAGVDEQYF
TGTGCCAGCAGTTTGGAGAGGCTAGCGGGAGTTGATGAGCAGTACTTC
>TRBJ2-1|TRBV28|TRBD2|once
CASSLELAGVFNEQFF
TGTGCCAGCAGCCTCGAACTAGCGGGAGTCTTTAATGAGCAGTTCTTC
>TRBJ1-6|TRBV7-2|TRBD1|many
CASSTQGTGAGSPLHF
TGTGCCAGCAGCACTCAAGGGACAGGGGCTGGCTCACCCCTCCACTTT
>TRBJ2-7|TRBV28|NA|many
CASSLGRENEQYF
TGTGCCAGCAGTTTGGGACGGGAGAACGAGCAGTACTTC
>TRBJ2-3|TRBV7-2|NA|NA
CASSQMWDTQYF
TGTGCCAGCAGCCAAATGTGGGATACGCAGTATTTT
>TRBJ2-5|TRBV5-6|NA|NA
CASTFGGGAKETQYF
TGTGCCAGCACCTTCGGAGGAGGAGCAAAAGAGACCCAGTACTTC
>TRBJ1-1|TRBV20-1|NA|few
CSARGTLWPVSTEAFF
TGCAGTGCTAGAGGTACCCTTTGGCCAGTATCCACTGAAGCTTTCTTT
>TRBJ1-5|TRBV19|NA|NA
CASGRNGQSNQPQHF
TGTGCCAGTGGGCGGAATGGACAGAGCAATCAGCCCCAGCATTTT
>TRBJ2-2|TRBV11-1|NA|NA
CASSLEAATNTGELFF
TGTGCCAGCAGCTTAGAGGCGGCTACGAACACCGGGGAGCTGTTTTTT
>TRBJ2-7|TRBV7-2|NA|many
CASSLNKVGQYF
TGTGCCAGCAGCTTAAACAAAGTGGGGCAGTACTTC
>TRBJ2-6|TRBV10-3|NA|few
CAISESMGPGANVLTF
TGTGCCATCAGTGAGTCTATGGGCCCTGGGGCCAACGTCCTGACTTTC
>TRBJ2-1|TRBV10-3|NA|few
CAISEFGNNEQFF
TGTGCCATCAGTGAGTTCGGAAACAATGAGCAGTTCTTC
>TRBJ1-2|TRBV16|NA|few
CASSPLRGGINGYTF
TGTGCCAGCAGCCCCCTGAGAGGGGGGATCAATGGCTACACCTTC
>TRBJ1-1|TRBV5-1|TRBD1|many
CASSSGDRFTEAFF
TGCGCCAGCAGCTCAGGGGACAGATTCACTGAAGCTTTCTTT
>TRBJ2-2|TRBV27|TRBD2|NA
CASSLLGLAENTGELFF
TGTGCCAGCAGTTTACTCGGACTAGCGGAGAACACCGGGGAGCTGTTTTTT
>TRBJ2-6|TRBV10-3|NA|NA
CATKGLSGANVLTF
TGTGCCACCAAAGGGCTCTCTGGGGCCAACGTCCTGACTTTC
>TRBJ2-7|TRBV3-1|NA|many
CASSQSRVNHEQYF
TGTGCCAGCAGCCAAAGCAGGGTGAATCACGAGCAGTACTTC
>TRBJ2-3|TRBV13|TRBD2|many
CASSQPSGAHTDTQYF
TGTGCCAGCAGCCAGCCGAGCGGGGCCCACACAGATACGCAGTATTTT
>TRBJ2-7|TRBV28|TRBD2|few
CASSFASGSDEQYF
TGTGCCAGCAGTTTTGCTAGCGGGAGTGACGAGCAGTACTTC
>TRBJ1-4|TRBV5-5|NA|few
CASSLNPSNEKLFF
TGTGCCAGCAGCTTGAATCCATCTAATGAAAAACTGTTTTTT
>TRBJ1-1|TRBV7-2|TRBD1|few
CASSLQGAHTEAFF
TGTGCCAGCAGCTTGCAGGGGGCGCACACTGAAGCTTTCTTT